The 13 T cell receptor beta chains given below trace back to one sample, sequenced in a study of read filtering for tumor transcriptome and immune sequencing. This library used 300 to 450 ng RNA and molecular barcoded adaptors spanning alpha/delta and beta/gamma chains. TCRdb called the reads again in MiXCR, with one record for every CDR3 protein. This sample yields 35,000 to 40,000 distinct CDR3 sequences, of which roughly an eighth are seen a single time; less than 35% belongs to the top ten. Sequencing was performed on a population of CD138-negative cells sorted from bone marrow. Receptors were obtained from a donor at least 40 years old with multiple myeloma.

This clonotype was recorded at least ten times. The chain is built from TRBV29-1 and TRBJ2-3; TRBD2 is a possible D gene (5 bases). Germline CDR1 is SQVTM and CDR2 is ANQGSEA. The CDR3 spans 16 residues. The V gene lost 0 bases and the J gene lost 3 bases, with 16 bases spanning the gap. CDR3 loop: CSVEDLVGTRTDTQYF. CDR3 nucleotide sequence: TGCAGCGTTGAAGATCTGGTGGGAACTAGAACAGATACGCAGTATTTT.

This clonotype was detected many times. This chain's CDR3 is CSARRVAGGFQYF. The CDR3 nucleotides are TGCAGTGCTAGGCGAGTAGCCGGGGGGTTTCAGTACTTC. The J gene is TRBJ2-4, the V gene TRBV20-1; 7 positions agree with TRBD2. The V gene's germline CDR1 is DFQATT and CDR2 SNEGSKA (reference sequence). J gave up 11 bases and V 3 bases, and 10 bases lay outside the gene matches. This CDR3 is built from 13 residues.

This clonotype was recorded at least ten times. The chain links TRBV6-2 or TRBV6-3 to TRBJ2-1; maybe TRBD2 (7 bases). The V gene's germline CDR1 is MNHEY and CDR2 SVGEGT. V was clipped by 7 bases and J by 9 bases, with 19 bases between them. The CDR3 extends over 14 amino acids. The CDR3 region has the DNA TGTGCCAGCACCCGAGGGGGGGAAGGGTTTGAGCAGTTCTTC. Protein sequence: CASTRGGEGFEQFF.

This clonotype has ten or more counts. V usage is TRBV29-1 and J usage is TRBJ2-7; D possibly corresponds to TRBD1 (6 bases). Per the germline V gene, CDR1 is SQVTM and CDR2 is ANQGSEA. Trimming pared 3 bases from V and 2 bases from J, leaving 14 bases between. The CDR3 is made up of 14 amino acids. Here the CDR3 DNA reads TGCAGCGTTGACGCCGGGACATGGCCCTACGAGCAGTACTTC. Its translation: CSVDAGTWPYEQYF.

This clonotype was observed at least ten times. The rearrangement links TRBV5-1 to TRBJ2-7; D is perhaps TRBD2 (6 bases). V lost 7 bases and J 2 bases, leaving 16 bases between the germline ends. CDR3 length: 14 amino acids. Germline V CDR1 and CDR2: SGHRS, YFSETQ. The CDR3 sequence: CASQDYPRTYEQYF. CDR3 sequence (DNA): TGCGCCAGCCAGGACTACCCGAGGACCTACGAGCAGTACTTC.

A word on this clonotype: Compared with germline, one end of the junction differs, possibly owing to a read error. V usage is TRBV5-1 and J usage is TRBJ1-1; no clear D. CDR1 is SGHRS and CDR2 is YFSETQ in the germline V gene. CDR3 size: 13 residues. The CDR3 protein is CASSRTRNTEAFF. DNA of the CDR3: TGCGCCAGCAGCCGTACTCGAAACACAGAAGCTTTCTTT.

This clonotype has at least ten counts. The rearrangement links TRBV20-1 to TRBJ1-4, with 9 nucleotides matching TRBD1. V gave up 5 bases and J gave up 5 bases; unmatched junction bases: 6. Germline values: CDR1 DFQATT, CDR2 SNEGSKA (reference sequence). The CDR3 spans 14 residues. The CDR3 bases are TGCAGTGCTCGGGACAGGGCATTAAATGAAAAACTGTTTTTT. Its protein product is CSARDRALNEKLFF.

This clonotype was counted many times. The chain recombines TRBV20-1 with TRBJ1-2; D not resolved. Germline V gene data show CDR1 as DFQATT and CDR2 as SNEGSKA (reference sequence). Trimming stripped 3 bases from V and 0 bases from J, with 5 bases between. This CDR3 region has 12 residues. CDR3 in DNA: TGCAGTGCTAGCCCAGCTAACTATGGCTACACCTTC. Residues: CSASPANYGYTF.

This clonotype was picked up many times. The V call is TRBV29-1, the J call TRBJ1-4; D remains unclear. Germline V gene lookup returns CDR1 SQVTM and CDR2 ANQGSEA. V shed 4 bases and J shed 4 bases, with 13 bases lying between them. The CDR3 sequence is 14 residues long. This CDR3 is CSVGRGGINEKLFF. CDR3 sequence (DNA): TGCAGCGTTGGTCGAGGAGGGATTAATGAAAAACTGTTTTTT.

This clonotype occurred a few times. The V gene is TRBV6-2 or TRBV6-3, the J gene TRBJ2-3; D is unresolved. The germline V gene encodes CDR1 MNHEY and CDR2 SVGEGT. This CDR3 is built from 11 residues. Trimming pared 10 bases from V and 6 bases from J, leaving 11 bases between. CDR3 sequence reads: CATTEDDTQYF. The CDR3 DNA follows: TGTGCCACCACCGAGGACGATACGCAGTATTTT.

This clonotype was counted many times. This chain uses TRBV6-5 with TRBJ2-7; the match to TRBD1 covers 8 bases. CDR3 size: 14 residues. CDR1 is MNHEY, CDR2 SVGAGI, per germline. The V segment lost 0 bases and the J segment 4 bases; nucleotides outside the gene matches: 2. CDR3: CASSYSQGAYEQYF. As DNA, the CDR3 is TGTGCCAGCAGTTACTCTCAGGGGGCATACGAGCAGTACTTC.

This clonotype came up many times. CDR3 residues: CATSDNGAGGPDTQYF. CDR3 DNA: TGTGCCACCAGTGATAATGGGGCGGGAGGACCCGATACGCAGTATTTT. This sequence joins TRBV24-1 and TRBJ2-3; TRBD2 aligns across 8 bases. V trimming: 3 bases; J trimming: 6 bases; junction bases outside the gene matches: 10. Per the germline V gene, CDR1 is KGHDR and CDR2 is SFDVKD. The CDR3 length is 16 residues.

This clonotype was counted ten times or more. The genes are TRBV6-5 and TRBJ2-1; 8 nucleotides agree with TRBD2. The germline gives CDR1 MNHEY, CDR2 SVGAGI. This CDR3 spans 16 amino acids. V dropped 6 bases and J dropped 3; count of bases not matched to a gene: 10. CDR3 sequence (DNA): TGTGCCAGCAGCTCCGCGGGGGCGGGAGGCTACAATGAGCAGTTCTTC. It is translated as CASSSAGAGGYNEQFF.